This T cell receptor beta chain is drawn from a study of T cell responses to AZD1222 COVID-19 vaccine (dated by TCRdb to the early 2020s). At the level of the whole study: AZD1222 recipients with second doses at about 4 weeks or about 12 weeks were pooled, because spike-specific TCR depth and breadth did not differ between schedules. TCR sequencing covered roughly 230 trial participants: 200 to 220 given two doses of AZD1222 and 26 given two doses of MenACWY control vaccine. Trial participants were enrolled by age into 18-55, 56-69 and 70-plus year subgroups, with 148, 28 and 57 TCR-sequenced participants respectively. On the study overall, not on this receptor specifically: Reportedly, almost half of the unique spike-specific TCRs recognized epitopes lying outside the regions that are mutated in the B.1.351 and B.1.1.7 variants. Most participants were white British and females outnumbered males, and the authors suggested that clonal diversity may have been underestimated. Conclusions about previously exposed vaccinees were limited because only six AZD1222 recipients were SARS-CoV-2 seropositive at baseline. Because no samples from the day 14 peak response were available, repertoires could be characterized only after the peak T cell response. Spike-specific TCR breadth and depth rose significantly after two AZD1222 doses compared with day 0 and with MenACWY recipients. The whole spike protein was spanned by vaccine-associated CD4 TCRs, and dominant responses were seen in regions 160-218 and 743-854. In the small 56-69-year group, the increase in depth fell short of significance, most likely because of low power.

The CDR3 regions of human TCRbeta chains were subjected to immunosequencing. The original pipeline was this. Repertoire TCRs were checked for matches against a reference library of SARS-CoV-2-specific TCRs that had been generated using the MIRA antigen-specificity platform. Breadth meant the fraction of unique TCRs that were SARS-CoV-2-associated, whereas depth meant the fraction of total T cells that were SARS-CoV-2-associated. Using the MIRA data, each spike-specific TCR was assigned both to the spike region to which the TCR was reactive and to a CD4 or CD8 class. Log10-transformed breadth and depth values were compared by one-way ANOVA with Sidak's multiple comparisons tests. The clones in this table, taken by TCRdb from immuneACCESS, are in-frame only. Not every clone is retained; where verified, under half of the shortfall comes from an unresolved V gene, and the cause of the rest is unknown. The DNA was the basis for D and trimming; V, J and clone size are from that table. This sample comprises more than 150,000 clones, 75% to 95% of them detected only once. 1.5% to 2% of the sample comes from the top ten.

What this sample's time point label stands for: baseline before first vaccination. Vaccinee samples came from UK trials COV001 and COV002, including a single-blind randomized controlled phase 2/3 trial of AZD1222 (ChAdOx1 nCoV-19) in healthy adults. For TCRbeta chain sequencing, PBMC samples from trial participants were taken at day 0 and at day 28 after the second dose. In the case of this clone: Its recognized antigen is unknown. One base away there is no much larger clone; base qualities are not given.

Here the sequenced sample was peripheral blood, taken on day 0 of AZD1222 vaccination. The clonotype was recovered from an adult in good health.

DNA sequence: TGTGCCAGCAGTTTATTAGCGGAGATCTACAATGAGCAGTTCTTC. Protein translation: CASSLLAEIYNEQFF. The V and J segments used are TRBV28 and TRBJ2-1, with TRBD2 perhaps the D gene, on 6 matching bases. CDR1 is given as MDHEN and CDR2 as SYDVKM, both from the germline V gene. V is shortened by 1 base, J by 3 bases, and the region joining them spans 10 bases. Its CDR3 holds 15 amino acids, cysteine through phenylalanine. Only CDR3 DNA is held: 45 bases, read in frame from base 1. This CDR3, with the reference TRBV28 and TRBJ2-1 proteins standing in past its ends, gives the full variable domain DVKVTQSSRYLVKRTGEKVFLECVQDMDHENMFWYRQDPGLGLRLIYFSYDVKMKEKGDIPEGYSVSREKKERFSLILESASTNQTSMYLCASSLLAEIYNEQFFGPGTRLTVL.